The 24 T cell receptor beta chains reported below all come from one sample, sequenced in a study of shared clonotypes between healthy human individuals. Repertoires were generated with immunoSEQ multiplex PCR, while TCRdb's copy carries only in-frame clones and drops some. The data show roughly 2,300,000 clones, with around 90% seen just once and about 0.41% held by the top ten. Sequencing input: naive CD4+ T cells from PBMCs. This sample's subset: CD45RA+ positively selected. The receptors come from a man younger than 35 in good health. Some clones in this sample may be carry-over from other donors' samples.

The chain joins TRBV7-8 to TRBJ2-1; D is perhaps TRBD1 (6 bases). V was clipped by 7 bases and J by 0 bases, with 16 bases between them. Per germline, CDR1 SGHVS and CDR2 FQNEAQ. The CDR3 is made up of 16 amino acids. The CDR3 nucleotides are TGTGCCAGCACCATGGGGGCGCGGGCCTCCTACAATGAGCAGTTCTTC. This encodes CASTMGARASYNEQFF.

CDR3 nucleotides: TGTGCCAGCAGTGGAAGGGGCCAGAACACCGGGGAGCTGTTTTTT. Its translation: CASSGRGQNTGELFF. The chain links TRBV2 to TRBJ2-2; weak D call: TRBD1 (5 bases). This CDR3 has 15 amino acids. The V end lost 4 bases, the J end lost 1 base, and 10 bases lay between the germline ends. Germline V CDR1 and CDR2: SNHLY, FYNNEI.

The V gene is TRBV19, the J gene TRBJ1-2; perhaps TRBD1 as D (6 bases). Per the germline V gene, CDR1 is LNHDA and CDR2 is SQIVND (reference sequence). The CDR3 sequence is 15 residues long. The V and J ends lost 5 bases and 9 bases respectively, with 22 bases between them. Here the CDR3 reads CASSSQTTGPQSYTF. The DNA of the CDR3 is TGTGCCAGTAGTTCACAAACCACAGGGCCGCAGAGCTACACCTTC.

The V and J genes are TRBV2 and TRBJ2-7; 10 bases agree with TRBD1. Germline V gives CDR1 SNHLY, CDR2 FYNNEI. The CDR3 runs to 15 residues. The junction had 9 bases not matched to a gene; V was cut back by 6 bases and J by 4 bases. The CDR3 region has the DNA TGTGCCAGCAGGAGGGACAGGGGAGGGGGTTACGAGCAGTACTTC. Its translation is CASRRDRGGGYEQYF.

V and J are TRBV7-6 and TRBJ2-2; no firm D call. CDR1 is SGHVS, CDR2 FNYEAQ, per germline. V lost 1 base, J lost 6 bases, and 15 bases lay in between. There are 16 residues in the CDR3. CDR3 nucleotides: TGTGCCAGCAGCTTAGGTATCCAGCAAGGTGCCGGGGAGCTGTTTTTT. Translation gives CASSLGIQQGAGELFF.

The chain recombines TRBV2 with TRBJ2-2, with 11 bases aligning to TRBD1. Unmatched junction bases numbered 5, after V lost 1 base and J lost 7 bases. The germline CDR1 and CDR2 sequences are SNHLY and FYNNEI. The CDR3 totals 16 residues. In DNA, the CDR3 is TGTGCCAGCAGTGAAGTGGGGACAGGGGGGAGCGGGGAGCTGTTTTTT. Translating gives CASSEVGTGGSGELFF.

V usage is TRBV2 and J usage is TRBJ2-1; 8 nucleotides line up with TRBD1. The CDR3 is 13 residues long. Germline V gene sequence: CDR1 SNHLY, CDR2 FYNNEI. V was clipped by 8 bases and J by 5 bases; unmatched bases: 5. DNA for the CDR3: TGTGCCAGCCGCAGGGGGCCCAACAATGAGCAGTTCTTC. Encoded protein: CASRRGPNNEQFF.

The chain carries TRBV10-1 and TRBJ2-2; D is perhaps TRBD1 (6 bases). Germline V CDR1 and CDR2: WNHNN, SYGVQD (reference sequence). V shed 0 bases and J shed 4 bases, with 9 bases lying between them. The CDR3 runs 15 residues. The CDR3 reads CASSESGAGTGELFF. The CDR3 nucleotides read TGCGCCAGCAGTGAGTCGGGGGCCGGCACCGGGGAGCTGTTTTTT.

The chain uses TRBV2 and TRBJ1-5; maybe TRBD1 (5 bases). The V end lost 8 bases, the J end lost 2 bases, and 13 bases lay between the germline ends. The CDR3 consists of 14 residues. Germline V gene sequence: CDR1 SNHLY, CDR2 FYNNEI. CDR3 sequence (DNA): TGTGCCAGCGCAGGGAGAGGCGGCAATCAGCCCCAGCATTTT. Its translation is CASAGRGGNQPQHF.

Of note for this clone: The junction does not match germline at one end; this may be a read error. The chain has TRBV7-3 and TRBJ1-1; D perhaps matches TRBD1 (5 bases). Germline V lookup: CDR1 SGHTA, CDR2 FQGTGA. This CDR3 is built from 13 residues. CDR3 DNA sequence: TGTGCCACCAGCAAGGACATGAACACTGAAGCTTTCTTT. Translating it yields CATSKDMNTEAFF.

The chain recombines TRBV5-6 with TRBJ2-7; D assignment may be TRBD1 or TRBD2 (5 bases each). The V and J ends lost 0 bases and 5 bases respectively, with 12 bases between them. This CDR3 has 14 amino acids. CDR1 is SGHDT and CDR2 is YYEEEE in the germline V gene. CDR3 in amino acids: CASSLVGVSHEQYF. The CDR3 bases are TGTGCCAGCAGCTTGGTGGGGGTATCTCACGAGCAGTACTTC.

The chain couples TRBV27 to TRBJ2-2, with a possible D match to TRBD2 (6 bases). The CDR3 contains 16 residues. The V end was cut by 3 bases, the J end by 0 bases, with 11 bases between. Germline CDR1 and CDR2: MNHEY and SMNVEV (reference sequence). CDR3 region: CASSFLARTNTGELFF. The DNA for the CDR3 is TGTGCCAGCAGTTTCCTAGCGAGAACGAACACCGGGGAGCTGTTTTTT.

The chain is built from TRBV7-2 and TRBJ2-2; D possibly uses TRBD1 or TRBD2 (5 bases each). CDR1 SGHTA and CDR2 FQGNSA come from the germline V gene. V lost 4 bases and J lost 4, with 7 bases in between. The CDR3 is 13 amino acids. The CDR3 loop is CASSSGPTGELFF. The CDR3 DNA sequence: TGTGCCAGCAGCTCGGGACCCACCGGGGAGCTGTTTTTT.

This clone was observed once. The CDR3 nucleotides are TGTGCCAGCAGCACGACTAGCGGGAGCCCCGAGACCCAGTACTTC. This codes for CASSTTSGSPETQYF. The V gene is TRBV7-9, the J gene TRBJ2-5; the match to TRBD2 covers 12 bases. Germline trimming cut 5 bases from V and 5 bases from J; bases unmatched to any gene: 6. The V gene's germline CDR1 is SEHNR and CDR2 FQNEAQ (reference sequence). This CDR3 is 15 amino acids long.

This chain links TRBV11-3 with TRBJ2-7, with 12 bases identical to TRBD1. J lost 3 bases, V lost 5 bases, and 5 bases had no gene match. CDR1 SGHNT and CDR2 YENEEA come from the germline V gene. This CDR3 spans 15 amino acids. This CDR3 reads CASSKGQGAIYEQYF. CDR3 nucleotides: TGTGCCAGCAGCAAGGGACAGGGGGCGATCTACGAGCAGTACTTC. The complete variable domain, with remaining parts taken from reference TRBV11-3 and TRBJ2-7, reads EAGVVQSPRYKIIEKKQPVAFWCNPISGHNTLYWYLQNLGQGPELLIRYENEEAVDDSQLPKDRFSAERLKGVDSTLKIQPAELGDSAVYLCASSKGQGAIYEQYFGPGTRLTVT.

The rearrangement joins TRBV7-9 to TRBJ2-5; D is ambiguous. Germline lookup yields CDR1 SEHNR and CDR2 FQNEAQ (reference sequence). The CDR3 is 14 residues long. V was trimmed by 2 bases and J by 2 bases, leaving 9 bases between them. In DNA, the CDR3 is TGTGCCAGCAGCTTAAACGGATTGCAAGAGACCCAGTACTTC. Protein: CASSLNGLQETQYF.

The CDR3 here is CASSLEGPRAGANVLTF. The CDR3 DNA follows: TGTGCCAGCAGCTTAGAAGGGCCCAGAGCGGGGGCCAACGTCCTGACTTTC. V and J are TRBV7-9 and TRBJ2-6; D is undetermined. Germline V CDR1 and CDR2: SEHNR, FQNEAQ (reference sequence). The CDR3 has 17 amino acids. The V gene lost 1 base and the J gene lost 4 bases, with 14 bases spanning the gap. The full variable domain, its missing parts supplied by reference TRBV7-9 and TRBJ2-6, is DTGVSQNPRHKITKRGQNVTFRCDPISEHNRLYWYRQTLGQGPEFLTYFQNEAQLEKSRLLSDRFSAERPKGSFSTLEIQRTEQGDSAMYLCASSLEGPRAGANVLTFGAGSRLTVL.

Note on this clone: Other DNA variants within this sample encode the same CDR3. V usage is TRBV9 and J usage is TRBJ1-2; no firm D call. Between the trimmed V and J ends, which lost 0 bases and 8 bases, there was a span of 8 bases. The CDR3 contains 12 residues. CDR1 is SGDLS and CDR2 is YYNGEE in the germline V gene. CDR3 DNA sequence: TGTGCCAGCAGCGTAGGTCCGGGCGGCTACACCTTC. The encoded protein is CASSVGPGGYTF.

The chain is built from TRBV7-3 and TRBJ2-6; no clear D. Germline lookup yields CDR1 SGHTA and CDR2 FQGTGA. V was trimmed by 4 bases and J by 4 bases, leaving 20 bases between them. The CDR3 sequence is 18 residues long. The CDR3 loop reads CASSYQGWSSPGANVLTF. In DNA, the CDR3 is TGTGCCAGCAGCTATCAAGGGTGGTCCAGCCCCGGGGCCAACGTCCTGACTTTC.

The chain couples TRBV7-3 to TRBJ2-2; 8 nucleotides line up with TRBD1. CDR1 is SGHTA and CDR2 is FQGTGA in the germline V gene. V lost 2 bases and J lost 3; bases outside the gene matches: 2. This CDR3 is 15 amino acids long. The CDR3 here is CASSLAGGDTGELFF. CDR3 sequence (DNA): TGTGCCAGCAGCTTAGCAGGGGGCGACACCGGGGAGCTGTTTTTT.

V gene TRBV11-2 combines with J gene TRBJ2-3, with 8 positions matching TRBD2. Germline loops: CDR1 SGHAT, CDR2 FQNNGV. The CDR3 is made up of 15 amino acids. V was clipped by 5 bases and J by 1 base; unmatched bases: 5. CDR3 in amino acids: CASSGERERTDTQYF. As DNA, the CDR3 is TGTGCCAGCAGCGGAGAGCGGGAGCGCACAGATACGCAGTATTTT.

With regard to this clone: The sample carries other DNA sequences with the same CDR3. The gene calls are TRBV5-1 and TRBJ2-5; D perhaps matches TRBD1 (6 bases). CDR1 SGHRS and CDR2 YFSETQ come from the germline V gene. The CDR3 length is 12 residues. V lost 4 bases and J lost 2, with 6 bases in between. CDR3 DNA sequence: TGCGCCAGCAGCAGGGGGCAAGAGACCCAGTACTTC. Residues: CASSRGQETQYF.

The chain is built from TRBV5-1 and TRBJ1-1; 9 bases line up with TRBD1. CDR1 is SGHRS, CDR2 YFSETQ, per germline. V lost 4 bases and J lost 11; bases outside the gene matches: 9. The CDR3 spans 13 residues. The CDR3 DNA sequence: TGCGCCAGCAGCCCGGGACAGGGAACAGGGGCTTTCTTT. Amino acids: CASSPGQGTGAFF.

V and J are TRBV15 and TRBJ2-7; 7 bases fit TRBD2. With 0 bases clipped from V and 9 bases from J, the junction kept 11 bases outside the gene matches. CDR1 and CDR2 (germline): LNHNV, YYDKDF (reference sequence). CDR3 length equals 15 residues. In nucleotides, the CDR3 is TGTGCCACCAGCAGAGATGGGGCTAGCGGCTTGGGGCAGTACTTC. It specifies CATSRDGASGLGQYF.